This T cell receptor beta chain was sequenced in a study of blood T cell repertoires in COVID-19 (dated by TCRdb to the early 2020s). Looking at the study overall: Samples from collaborators originated in the United States, Italy and Spain and spanned both the acute and convalescent phases of COVID-19. The prospective study material was composed of cDNA or gDNA derived from T cells, B-cell-depleted T cells, or PBMCs. Subjects who had been exposed to COVID-19, were actively infected with it, or had recovered from it provided the deeply sampled blood TCRbeta repertoires that made up the dataset. The repertoires were made available in a free public database intended to serve as a resource for research on the immune response to SARS-CoV-2. The samples were drawn from two sources: the first 160 participants of the ongoing ImmuneRACE study, and 1,000 to 1,500 subjects contributed by 6 global collaborators. Nearly every sample came with metadata listing a de-identified subject ID, COVID-19 status, age in years and sex. Where HLA class I and class II types were available, the types were taken from metadata supplied by the sample provider, not from assay-based typing. General study outcomes and caveats: The amount of clinical and demographic metadata varied by source and participant and was provided uncurated.

This clone was seen a few times. This clone's antigen is unknown. Nothing much larger sits one base from this clone, and base qualities are not available. Each collaborating institution followed its own protocols to collect whole blood in K2EDTA tubes. Collaborator samples were shipped for TCRbeta analysis as frozen whole blood, isolated PBMCs, or DNA extracted from either sample type. TCRbeta CDR3 regions were amplified from genomic DNA using the immunoSEQ Assay, a bias-controlled multiplex PCR. As for the authors' bioinformatics: Within the assay, amplification of reference gene primers was used to estimate how many nucleated cells each sample contained. To quantify the absolute abundance of each unique TCRbeta CDR3 rearrangement, sequence reads were collapsed and filtered. For each sample, productive Simpson clonality was calculated as the square root of Simpson's diversity index over productive rearrangements. TCRdb obtained this table from immuneACCESS and retained in-frame rearrangements with V and J assigned. These tables miss some clones; where compared with another copy, unresolved V genes account for less than half of the shortfall, and the remainder is unexplained. V, J and clone size derive from that table, while D and trimming were established from the DNA sequence. This sample holds over 200,000 clones; about nine tenths were observed only once. The ten largest clones capture about 2.5% of the sample.

The CDR3 sequence holds 17 residues, the cysteine and phenylalanine included. Kept here is only the CDR3 DNA, which spans 51 bases and is read in frame from base 1. V is trimmed back by 0 bases and J by 2 bases, and the junction contains 6 bases that no gene match accounts for. CDR1 and CDR2 are drawn from the germline V gene: LGHNA, YNFKEQ. The sequenced material came from peripheral blood. This clonotype originated in a woman between 55 and 75 years old with acute or convalescent COVID-19. The rearrangement combines TRBV4-2 with TRBJ2-1; 8 bases in between match TRBD2. The CDR3 sequence is CASSQDGAGGTYNEQFF. The base sequence is TGTGCCAGCAGCCAAGATGGGGCGGGGGGAACCTACAATGAGCAGTTCTTC.